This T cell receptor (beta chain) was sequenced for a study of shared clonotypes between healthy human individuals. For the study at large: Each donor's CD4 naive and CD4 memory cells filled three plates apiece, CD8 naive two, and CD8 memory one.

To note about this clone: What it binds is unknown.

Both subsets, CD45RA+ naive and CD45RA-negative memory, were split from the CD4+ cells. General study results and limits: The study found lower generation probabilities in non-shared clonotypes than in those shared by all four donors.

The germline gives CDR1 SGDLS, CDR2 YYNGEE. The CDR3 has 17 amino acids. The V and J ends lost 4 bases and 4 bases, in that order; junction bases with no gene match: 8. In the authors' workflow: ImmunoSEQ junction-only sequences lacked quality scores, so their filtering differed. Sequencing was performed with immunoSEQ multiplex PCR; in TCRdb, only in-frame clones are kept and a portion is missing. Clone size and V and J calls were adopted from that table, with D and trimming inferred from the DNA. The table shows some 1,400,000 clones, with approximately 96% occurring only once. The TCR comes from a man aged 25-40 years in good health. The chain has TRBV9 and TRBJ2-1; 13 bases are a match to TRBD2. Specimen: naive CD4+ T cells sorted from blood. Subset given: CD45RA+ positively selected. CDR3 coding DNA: TGTGCCAGCAGCTCCCGGACTAGCGGGAGTCCTTACAATGAGCAGTTCTTC. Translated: CASSSRTSGSPYNEQFF.